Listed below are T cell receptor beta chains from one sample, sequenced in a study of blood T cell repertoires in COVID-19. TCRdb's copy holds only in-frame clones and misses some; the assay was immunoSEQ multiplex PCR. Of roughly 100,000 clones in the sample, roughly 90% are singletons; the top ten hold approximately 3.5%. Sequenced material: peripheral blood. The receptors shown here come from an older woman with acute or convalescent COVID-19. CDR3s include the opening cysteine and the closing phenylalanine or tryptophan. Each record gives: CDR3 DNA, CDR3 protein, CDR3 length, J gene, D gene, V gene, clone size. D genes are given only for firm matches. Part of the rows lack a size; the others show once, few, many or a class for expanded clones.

CDR3 DNA: TGTGCCAGTAGGAATGGGAGGAGGCCCCAGCATTTT; CDR3 protein: CASRNGRRPQHF; CDR3 length: 12; J gene: TRBJ1-5; D gene: NA; V gene: TRBV19; clone size: NA
CDR3 DNA: TGTGCCTGTACGGGACAAAGGACTGAAGCTTTCTTT; CDR3 protein: CACTGQRTEAFF; CDR3 length: 12; J gene: TRBJ1-1; D gene: NA; V gene: TRBV30; clone size: NA
CDR3 DNA: TGTGCCATCACAGGAGGGGACGACTATGGCTACACCTTC; CDR3 protein: CAITGGDDYGYTF; CDR3 length: 13; J gene: TRBJ1-2; D gene: NA; V gene: TRBV28; clone size: NA
CDR3 DNA: TGTGCCAGCAGTGATCTGGGCTCGAACACCGGGGAGCTGTTTTTT; CDR3 protein: CASSDLGSNTGELFF; CDR3 length: 15; J gene: TRBJ2-2; D gene: NA; V gene: TRBV2; clone size: once
CDR3 DNA: TGTGCCAGCAGCAAAGTAGGACACAGGGGTGGAAATTCACCCCTCCACTTT; CDR3 protein: CASSKVGHRGGNSPLHF; CDR3 length: 17; J gene: TRBJ1-6; D gene: NA; V gene: TRBV21-1; clone size: once
CDR3 DNA: TGTGCCTGTCAGGGGGCGGGAGGGCCCCACAATGAGCAGTTCTTC; CDR3 protein: CACQGAGGPHNEQFF; CDR3 length: 15; J gene: TRBJ2-1; D gene: NA; V gene: TRBV30; clone size: NA
CDR3 DNA: TGTGCCAGCAGCAGGGTTAACTATGGCTACACCTTC; CDR3 protein: CASSRVNYGYTF; CDR3 length: 12; J gene: TRBJ1-2; D gene: NA; V gene: TRBV28; clone size: NA
CDR3 DNA: TGCGCCAGCAGCTCCAGCGGGAGGGCCAGGACCGGGGAGCTGTTTTTT; CDR3 protein: CASSSSGRARTGELFF; CDR3 length: 16; J gene: TRBJ2-2; D gene: TRBD2; V gene: TRBV5-1; clone size: NA
CDR3 DNA: TGCGCCAGCAGCCCGGGACTAGCGGGCTCGAGGGGCGAGCAGTACTTC; CDR3 protein: CASSPGLAGSRGEQYF; CDR3 length: 16; J gene: TRBJ2-7; D gene: TRBD2; V gene: TRBV5-1; clone size: NA
CDR3 DNA: TGTGCCAGCAGCCTCACGACAGGGCAGTCACCCCTCCACTTT; CDR3 protein: CASSLTTGQSPLHF; CDR3 length: 14; J gene: TRBJ1-6; D gene: TRBD1; V gene: TRBV7-9; clone size: NA
CDR3 DNA: TGTGCCAGCAGCGTAAGCATTTCTATGAACACTGAAGCTTTCTTT; CDR3 protein: CASSVSISMNTEAFF; CDR3 length: 15; J gene: TRBJ1-1; D gene: NA; V gene: TRBV3-1/TRBV3-2; clone size: NA
CDR3 DNA: TGTGCCAGCAGCTTAGAACAGGGCGATTACAATGAGCAGTTCTTC; CDR3 protein: CASSLEQGDYNEQFF; CDR3 length: 15; J gene: TRBJ2-1; D gene: NA; V gene: TRBV7-8; clone size: NA
CDR3 DNA: TGTGCCAGCACCACGACTAGCGGGAGTATCTACAATGAGCAGTTCTTC; CDR3 protein: CASTTTSGSIYNEQFF; CDR3 length: 16; J gene: TRBJ2-1; D gene: TRBD2; V gene: TRBV27; clone size: NA
CDR3 DNA: TGTGCCAGCAGCCCAGGGGGAGGCATGAACACTGAAGCTTTCTTT; CDR3 protein: CASSPGGGMNTEAFF; CDR3 length: 15; J gene: TRBJ1-1; D gene: TRBD1; V gene: TRBV7-3; clone size: NA
CDR3 DNA: TGTGCCAGCTCACCCCGGATGGGGGGGGCTATCACTGAAGCTTTCTTT; CDR3 protein: CASSPRMGGAITEAFF; CDR3 length: 16; J gene: TRBJ1-1; D gene: NA; V gene: TRBV18; clone size: once
CDR3 DNA: TGTGCCACCCAGGACAGGGCTTCGGGCAATCAGCCCCAGCATTTT; CDR3 protein: CATQDRASGNQPQHF; CDR3 length: 15; J gene: TRBJ1-5; D gene: TRBD1; V gene: TRBV6-5; clone size: NA
CDR3 DNA: TGTGCCAGCAGTGAACCGGGACAGAAAAACATTCAGTACTTC; CDR3 protein: CASSEPGQKNIQYF; CDR3 length: 14; J gene: TRBJ2-4; D gene: TRBD1; V gene: TRBV6-1; clone size: NA
CDR3 DNA: TGTGCCAGCAGCGCAGGGGCCCTTAACACCGGGGAGCTGTTTTTT; CDR3 protein: CASSAGALNTGELFF; CDR3 length: 15; J gene: TRBJ2-2; D gene: NA; V gene: TRBV6-5; clone size: NA
CDR3 DNA: TGTGCCAGCAGCCAAGATCCAGCGGGAGGATTGAACACCGGGGAGCTGTTTTTT; CDR3 protein: CASSQDPAGGLNTGELFF; CDR3 length: 18; J gene: TRBJ2-2; D gene: TRBD2; V gene: TRBV4-2; clone size: NA
CDR3 DNA: TGTGCCAGCAGTGAAGCCACTGTTAATGAAAAACTGTTTTTT; CDR3 protein: CASSEATVNEKLFF; CDR3 length: 14; J gene: TRBJ1-4; D gene: NA; V gene: TRBV6-1; clone size: NA
CDR3 DNA: TGTGCCAGCAGCCCTCCCCCAACTAATGAAAAACTGTTTTTT; CDR3 protein: CASSPPPTNEKLFF; CDR3 length: 14; J gene: TRBJ1-4; D gene: NA; V gene: TRBV7-9; clone size: NA
CDR3 DNA: TGCGCCAGCAGCGGGAGCGGCGAAGAGACCCAGTACTTC; CDR3 protein: CASSGSGEETQYF; CDR3 length: 13; J gene: TRBJ2-5; D gene: NA; V gene: TRBV5-1; clone size: NA
CDR3 DNA: TGTGCCAGCAGTATTGGAGTACAAGAGACCCAGTACTTC; CDR3 protein: CASSIGVQETQYF; CDR3 length: 13; J gene: TRBJ2-5; D gene: NA; V gene: TRBV5-5; clone size: NA
CDR3 DNA: TGTGCCAGCTCACCCCAGACTAGCGGGAGTGACGAGCAGTACTTC; CDR3 protein: CASSPQTSGSDEQYF; CDR3 length: 15; J gene: TRBJ2-7; D gene: TRBD2; V gene: TRBV18; clone size: NA
CDR3 DNA: TGTGCCTGGAGCGTCGGCGGTACAACTAATGAAAAACTGTTTTTT; CDR3 protein: CAWSVGGTTNEKLFF; CDR3 length: 15; J gene: TRBJ1-4; D gene: NA; V gene: TRBV30; clone size: NA
CDR3 DNA: TGTGCCAGCAGTTACTCAGGGGGTGTCTACGAGCAGTACTTC; CDR3 protein: CASSYSGGVYEQYF; CDR3 length: 14; J gene: TRBJ2-7; D gene: NA; V gene: TRBV6-5; clone size: NA
CDR3 DNA: TGTGCCACCAGTGATTCCTCAGATTATGGCTACACCTTC; CDR3 protein: CATSDSSDYGYTF; CDR3 length: 13; J gene: TRBJ1-2; D gene: NA; V gene: TRBV24-1; clone size: NA
CDR3 DNA: TGTGCCAGTAGTGTCAGGACAGCCGGGGAGCTGTTTTTT; CDR3 protein: CASSVRTAGELFF; CDR3 length: 13; J gene: TRBJ2-2; D gene: NA; V gene: TRBV19; clone size: NA
CDR3 DNA: TGTGCCAGCAGTTTTTTGGGGGCCGGGGGGTGGAACACCGGGGAGCTGTTTTTT; CDR3 protein: CASSFLGAGGWNTGELFF; CDR3 length: 18; J gene: TRBJ2-2; D gene: NA; V gene: TRBV27; clone size: NA
CDR3 DNA: TGTGCCAGCAGTTCCACCACCTCACTTCAGGGGAACTACAATGAGCAGTTCTTC; CDR3 protein: CASSSTTSLQGNYNEQFF; CDR3 length: 18; J gene: TRBJ2-1; D gene: NA; V gene: TRBV28; clone size: NA
CDR3 DNA: TGTGCCAGCAGCTTGGGCGGTACCTATGGCTACACCTTC; CDR3 protein: CASSLGGTYGYTF; CDR3 length: 13; J gene: TRBJ1-2; D gene: NA; V gene: TRBV5-8; clone size: NA
CDR3 DNA: TGTGCCAGCAGCCGAAGGGGCACCGGGGGGGACGAGCAGTACTTC; CDR3 protein: CASSRRGTGGDEQYF; CDR3 length: 15; J gene: TRBJ2-7; D gene: TRBD2; V gene: TRBV27; clone size: NA
CDR3 DNA: TGTGCCTGGGGACAGGGACTAAATCAGCCCCAGCATTTT; CDR3 protein: CAWGQGLNQPQHF; CDR3 length: 13; J gene: TRBJ1-5; D gene: TRBD1; V gene: TRBV30; clone size: NA
CDR3 DNA: TGTGCCACCGGGACTGGGAATCAGCCCCAGCATTTT; CDR3 protein: CATGTGNQPQHF; CDR3 length: 12; J gene: TRBJ1-5; D gene: NA; V gene: TRBV28; clone size: NA
CDR3 DNA: TGCGCCAGCAGTGATTCGATTATGAGCTATGGCTACACCTTC; CDR3 protein: CASSDSIMSYGYTF; CDR3 length: 14; J gene: TRBJ1-2; D gene: NA; V gene: TRBV10-2; clone size: NA
CDR3 DNA: TGTGCCAGCAGACCCGTACGGGGAGATACGCAGTATTTT; CDR3 protein: CASRPVRGDTQYF; CDR3 length: 13; J gene: TRBJ2-3; D gene: NA; V gene: TRBV6-5; clone size: NA
CDR3 DNA: TGTGCCAGCAGTTTACCCGGGACAGGGCTGGCTGAAGCTTTCTTT; CDR3 protein: CASSLPGTGLAEAFF; CDR3 length: 15; J gene: TRBJ1-1; D gene: TRBD1; V gene: TRBV28; clone size: NA
CDR3 DNA: TGTGCCAGCAGAGGCAGAGGGTGGCCCCAGCATTTT; CDR3 protein: CASRGRGWPQHF; CDR3 length: 12; J gene: TRBJ1-5; D gene: NA; V gene: TRBV7-2; clone size: NA
CDR3 DNA: TGTGCCAGCAGTGAAGTAGCGGTCTCCTACAATGAGCAGTTCTTC; CDR3 protein: CASSEVAVSYNEQFF; CDR3 length: 15; J gene: TRBJ2-1; D gene: NA; V gene: TRBV2; clone size: NA
CDR3 DNA: TGTGCCAGCAGTGAAGGTGGACTGCTTTATGGCTACACCTTC; CDR3 protein: CASSEGGLLYGYTF; CDR3 length: 14; J gene: TRBJ1-2; D gene: NA; V gene: TRBV6-1; clone size: NA
CDR3 DNA: TGTGCCAGCAGCCGCCGACTAGCGGGAAAACCCACAGATACGCAGTATTTT; CDR3 protein: CASSRRLAGKPTDTQYF; CDR3 length: 17; J gene: TRBJ2-3; D gene: TRBD2; V gene: TRBV3-1/TRBV3-2; clone size: NA
CDR3 DNA: TGTGCCAGCAGCTTAATGGCGGGGAGCTCCTACGAGCAGTACTTC; CDR3 protein: CASSLMAGSSYEQYF; CDR3 length: 15; J gene: TRBJ2-7; D gene: NA; V gene: TRBV7-3; clone size: NA
CDR3 DNA: TGTGCCAGCAGTTACTCAAATCGGGACACTGAAGCTTTCTTT; CDR3 protein: CASSYSNRDTEAFF; CDR3 length: 14; J gene: TRBJ1-1; D gene: NA; V gene: TRBV6-5; clone size: NA
CDR3 DNA: TGTGCCAGCACTCAACAACTGAACACTGAAGCTTTCTTT; CDR3 protein: CASTQQLNTEAFF; CDR3 length: 13; J gene: TRBJ1-1; D gene: NA; V gene: TRBV2; clone size: NA
CDR3 DNA: TGTGCCAGCAGCGTAGGACCGGACAACAGCGCGGAAGGCTACACCTTC; CDR3 protein: CASSVGPDNSAEGYTF; CDR3 length: 16; J gene: TRBJ1-2; D gene: NA; V gene: TRBV9; clone size: NA
CDR3 DNA: TGTGCCAGCAGTTACCGGGACAGGGGAAGCAATCAGCCCCAGCATTTT; CDR3 protein: CASSYRDRGSNQPQHF; CDR3 length: 16; J gene: TRBJ1-5; D gene: TRBD1; V gene: TRBV28; clone size: NA
CDR3 DNA: TGTGCCAGCACCATCGGTCGAGCTAACTATGGCTACACCTTC; CDR3 protein: CASTIGRANYGYTF; CDR3 length: 14; J gene: TRBJ1-2; D gene: NA; V gene: TRBV19; clone size: NA
CDR3 DNA: TGTGCCAGCAGTCCTCCACCCCACGCTACCTACAATGAGCAGTTCTTC; CDR3 protein: CASSPPPHATYNEQFF; CDR3 length: 16; J gene: TRBJ2-1; D gene: NA; V gene: TRBV25-1; clone size: NA
CDR3 DNA: TGTGCCAGCAGCTTAGGCCGGGGGGTAACTAATGAAAAACTGTTTTTT; CDR3 protein: CASSLGRGVTNEKLFF; CDR3 length: 16; J gene: TRBJ1-4; D gene: NA; V gene: TRBV13; clone size: NA
CDR3 DNA: TGTGCCAGCAGCTACGGACAGGTCAACACTGAAGCTTTCTTT; CDR3 protein: CASSYGQVNTEAFF; CDR3 length: 14; J gene: TRBJ1-1; D gene: TRBD1; V gene: TRBV3-1/TRBV3-2; clone size: NA
CDR3 DNA: TGTGCCAGCAGCCAACTAACGGGGGGAAATGAGCAGTTCTTC; CDR3 protein: CASSQLTGGNEQFF; CDR3 length: 14; J gene: TRBJ2-1; D gene: TRBD2; V gene: TRBV16; clone size: once
CDR3 DNA: TGTGCCAGCTCATCAGCAGGGGAGAGCTATGGCTACACCTTC; CDR3 protein: CASSSAGESYGYTF; CDR3 length: 14; J gene: TRBJ1-2; D gene: NA; V gene: TRBV18; clone size: NA
CDR3 DNA: TGTGCCAGCAGCCCCGGGACAGGCTATGGCTACACCTTC; CDR3 protein: CASSPGTGYGYTF; CDR3 length: 13; J gene: TRBJ1-2; D gene: TRBD1; V gene: TRBV7-9; clone size: NA
CDR3 DNA: TGTGCCAGTACCCCCAGAGCGGCAGCCCTCCCCTATGGCTACACCTTC; CDR3 protein: CASTPRAAALPYGYTF; CDR3 length: 16; J gene: TRBJ1-2; D gene: NA; V gene: TRBV19; clone size: NA
CDR3 DNA: TGTGCCAGTAAACTAGCGGGAGCAGATACGCAGTATTTT; CDR3 protein: CASKLAGADTQYF; CDR3 length: 13; J gene: TRBJ2-3; D gene: TRBD2; V gene: TRBV19; clone size: NA
CDR3 DNA: TGCGCCAGCAGCAGTCAGACGACTAGTGGTCCTTCCTACGAGCAGTACTTC; CDR3 protein: CASSSQTTSGPSYEQYF; CDR3 length: 17; J gene: TRBJ2-7; D gene: NA; V gene: TRBV5-1; clone size: NA
CDR3 DNA: TGTGCCAGCAGCATAGGACAGGGGGAAGCTTTCTTT; CDR3 protein: CASSIGQGEAFF; CDR3 length: 12; J gene: TRBJ1-1; D gene: TRBD1; V gene: TRBV6-2/TRBV6-3; clone size: once
CDR3 DNA: TGTGCCAGCAGCCAGCTGGACAGGGGGCGAGGCTACACCTTC; CDR3 protein: CASSQLDRGRGYTF; CDR3 length: 14; J gene: TRBJ1-2; D gene: TRBD1; V gene: TRBV5-5; clone size: NA
CDR3 DNA: TGTGCCAGCAGCCCCCGTCCCGGGACTAGCGGGAGCACAGATACGCAGTATTTT; CDR3 protein: CASSPRPGTSGSTDTQYF; CDR3 length: 18; J gene: TRBJ2-3; D gene: TRBD2; V gene: TRBV7-2; clone size: once